This T cell receptor (beta chain) was observed in a study of patients and donors after allogeneic stem cell transplantation. The ends lost 3 bases at V and 2 bases at J; junction bases unmatched: 12. The germline gives CDR1 ENHRY, CDR2 SYGVKD. CDR3 length: 17 residues. TCRdb re-analysed the RT-PCR reads in MiXCR, keeping a single row per CDR3 protein. The data show fewer than 30,000 distinct CDR3 sequences, 40% to 45% seen once. Sequencing input: blood, either unsorted or a sorted T cell fraction (not recorded which). The receptor was isolated from a human donor who was either an allogeneic HSCT recipient or a stem cell or donor lymphocyte infusion donor (not recorded which). It is not recorded whose cells these are; they may come from a transplant donor. The V and J genes are TRBV10-3 and TRBJ2-5, with TRBD1 identical over 7 bases. The CDR3 DNA follows: TGTGCCATCAGTGACCCTAGGACGGCCAGGGGGCAAGAGACCCAGTACTTC. Amino acid sequence: CAISDPRTARGQETQYF.